The rows below give T cell receptor beta chains drawn from one sample of a study of cytomegalovirus exposure and HLA in healthy donors. Some clones are missing from TCRdb's copy, which holds only in-frame ones; the method was immunoSEQ multiplex PCR. The sample holds roughly 70,000 clones; nearly 96% are singletons and the top ten take roughly 4.7%. The sequenced sample was PBMCs. The receptors originated from a young woman in good health and CMV-seropositive. Each CDR3 is given with its conserved first and last residue. D genes are given only for firm matches. Size is omitted from some rows. Given values are once, few, many or a class for expanded clones.

cdr3_aa: CASSLPPSGQFF; cdr3_nt: TGTGCCAGCAGTTTACCCCCGTCGGGGCAGTTCTTC; v_call: TRBV28; j_call: TRBJ2-1; d_call: -; cdr3_length: 12; clone_size: -
cdr3_aa: CASSPGLRNEQYF; cdr3_nt: TGTGCCAGTAGTCCCGGACTCCGTAACGAGCAGTACTTC; v_call: TRBV19; j_call: TRBJ2-7; d_call: -; cdr3_length: 13; clone_size: -
cdr3_aa: CASSLRSLSAGGFSGELFF; cdr3_nt: TGTGCCAGCAGCTTAAGGAGTTTATCGGCGGGAGGGTTCTCCGGGGAGCTGTTTTTT; v_call: TRBV5-6; j_call: TRBJ2-2; d_call: TRBD2; cdr3_length: 19; clone_size: -
cdr3_aa: CAWSVPGLAVGQETQYF; cdr3_nt: TGTGCCTGGAGTGTACCGGGACTAGCGGTAGGGCAAGAGACCCAGTACTTC; v_call: TRBV30; j_call: TRBJ2-5; d_call: TRBD2; cdr3_length: 17; clone_size: -
cdr3_aa: CASSLEGETQYF; cdr3_nt: TGCGCCAGCAGCTTGGAGGGGGAGACCCAGTACTTC; v_call: TRBV5-1; j_call: TRBJ2-5; d_call: -; cdr3_length: 12; clone_size: -
cdr3_aa: CASSWDWGVTEAFF; cdr3_nt: TGTGCCAGCAGCTGGGACTGGGGCGTGACTGAAGCTTTCTTT; v_call: TRBV5-5; j_call: TRBJ1-1; d_call: -; cdr3_length: 14; clone_size: -
cdr3_aa: CASSLEARASGFYEQFF; cdr3_nt: TGTGCCAGCAGCTTGGAAGCTCGGGCTAGCGGGTTTTATGAGCAGTTCTTC; v_call: TRBV11-2; j_call: TRBJ2-1; d_call: TRBD2; cdr3_length: 17; clone_size: -
cdr3_aa: CASSPQDRGGETQYF; cdr3_nt: TGTGCCAGCAGTCCGCAAGACAGGGGCGGAGAGACCCAGTACTTC; v_call: TRBV6-6; j_call: TRBJ2-5; d_call: TRBD1; cdr3_length: 15; clone_size: -
cdr3_aa: CASGQGLTGELFF; cdr3_nt: TGTGCCAGCGGACAGGGGCTCACCGGGGAGCTGTTTTTT; v_call: TRBV6-6; j_call: TRBJ2-2; d_call: TRBD1; cdr3_length: 13; clone_size: -
cdr3_aa: CASSTGQGAKETQYF; cdr3_nt: TGTGCCAGCAGTACAGGACAGGGGGCGAAGGAGACCCAGTACTTC; v_call: TRBV27; j_call: TRBJ2-5; d_call: TRBD1; cdr3_length: 15; clone_size: -
cdr3_aa: CASSLNPQSEAFF; cdr3_nt: TGTGCCAGCAGCCTAAACCCACAGAGTGAAGCTTTCTTT; v_call: TRBV7-2; j_call: TRBJ1-1; d_call: -; cdr3_length: 13; clone_size: -
cdr3_aa: CASSRETSAEETQYF; cdr3_nt: TGTGCCAGCAGTAGAGAGACCAGCGCCGAAGAGACCCAGTACTTC; v_call: TRBV2; j_call: TRBJ2-5; d_call: -; cdr3_length: 15; clone_size: -
cdr3_aa: CAISDGTGTTEAFF; cdr3_nt: TGTGCCATCAGCGATGGGACAGGGACCACTGAAGCTTTCTTT; v_call: TRBV10-3; j_call: TRBJ1-1; d_call: TRBD1; cdr3_length: 14; clone_size: -
cdr3_aa: CASRRTGNTEAFF; cdr3_nt: TGTGCCAGCCGGCGTACAGGGAACACTGAAGCTTTCTTT; v_call: TRBV5-8; j_call: TRBJ1-1; d_call: -; cdr3_length: 13; clone_size: -
cdr3_aa: CASSTRVSGEQFF; cdr3_nt: TGTGCCAGCAGCACCAGGGTCTCGGGTGAGCAGTTCTTC; v_call: TRBV7-3; j_call: TRBJ2-1; d_call: -; cdr3_length: 13; clone_size: -
cdr3_aa: CATTYGPGQPNEKLFF; cdr3_nt: TGTGCCACCACCTATGGTCCGGGACAACCTAATGAAAAACTGTTTTTT; v_call: TRBV15; j_call: TRBJ1-4; d_call: -; cdr3_length: 16; clone_size: -
cdr3_aa: CASSASLSGVRTDTQYF; cdr3_nt: TGTGCCAGCAGCGCATCCCTTAGCGGAGTCCGCACAGATACGCAGTATTTT; v_call: TRBV7-8; j_call: TRBJ2-3; d_call: -; cdr3_length: 17; clone_size: -
cdr3_aa: CASSLRPLEQGFSYEQYF; cdr3_nt: TGCGCCAGCAGCCTACGCCCACTAGAACAGGGTTTCTCCTACGAGCAGTACTTC; v_call: TRBV5-1; j_call: TRBJ2-7; d_call: -; cdr3_length: 18; clone_size: -
cdr3_aa: CASSGEKQYF; cdr3_nt: TGTGCCAGCAGTGGGGAGAAGCAGTACTTC; v_call: TRBV25-1; j_call: TRBJ2-7; d_call: -; cdr3_length: 10; clone_size: -
cdr3_aa: CAWSTQGGTYEQYF; cdr3_nt: TGTGCCTGGAGTACGCAGGGGGGCACCTACGAGCAGTACTTC; v_call: TRBV30; j_call: TRBJ2-7; d_call: -; cdr3_length: 14; clone_size: -
cdr3_aa: CASSQDFRAAQPQHF; cdr3_nt: TGCGCCAGCAGCCAAGACTTCAGGGCAGCTCAGCCCCAGCATTTT; v_call: TRBV4-3; j_call: TRBJ1-5; d_call: -; cdr3_length: 15; clone_size: -
cdr3_aa: CATRPGQGADGYTF; cdr3_nt: TGTGCCACTAGACCGGGACAGGGGGCCGATGGCTACACCTTC; v_call: TRBV19; j_call: TRBJ1-2; d_call: TRBD1; cdr3_length: 14; clone_size: -
cdr3_aa: CASSSSSSGSYNEQFF; cdr3_nt: TGTGCCAGCAGTTCCTCCTCTAGCGGCTCCTACAATGAGCAGTTCTTC; v_call: TRBV28; j_call: TRBJ2-1; d_call: TRBD2; cdr3_length: 16; clone_size: -
cdr3_aa: CASSQTGAGGSTDTQYF; cdr3_nt: TGTGCCAGCAGCCAAACCGGAGCGGGAGGGTCCACAGATACGCAGTATTTT; v_call: TRBV9; j_call: TRBJ2-3; d_call: TRBD2; cdr3_length: 17; clone_size: -
cdr3_aa: CASSYPGTDKTNTF; cdr3_nt: TGTGCCAGCAGTTACCCAGGGACAGACAAAACTAACACCTTC; v_call: TRBV6-6; j_call: TRBJ1-2; d_call: TRBD1; cdr3_length: 14; clone_size: -
cdr3_aa: CASSIGAANTEAFF; cdr3_nt: TGTGCCAGTAGTATAGGCGCGGCAAACACTGAAGCTTTCTTT; v_call: TRBV19; j_call: TRBJ1-1; d_call: -; cdr3_length: 14; clone_size: -
cdr3_aa: CASSQDGPGEYEQYF; cdr3_nt: TGCGCCAGCAGCCAAGATGGTCCAGGGGAATACGAGCAGTACTTC; v_call: TRBV4-1; j_call: TRBJ2-7; d_call: -; cdr3_length: 15; clone_size: -
cdr3_aa: CASREYRGSSYEQYF; cdr3_nt: TGTGCCAGCAGGGAGTACAGGGGCAGCTCCTACGAGCAGTACTTC; v_call: TRBV2; j_call: TRBJ2-7; d_call: TRBD1; cdr3_length: 15; clone_size: -
cdr3_aa: CASSPSSGRTDTQYF; cdr3_nt: TGTGCCAGCAGCCCATCTAGCGGGAGAACAGATACGCAGTATTTT; v_call: TRBV7-2; j_call: TRBJ2-3; d_call: TRBD2; cdr3_length: 15; clone_size: -
cdr3_aa: CASRDNLKAKNIQYF; cdr3_nt: TGTGCCAGCAGGGACAACCTTAAAGCCAAAAACATTCAGTACTTC; v_call: TRBV2; j_call: TRBJ2-4; d_call: -; cdr3_length: 15; clone_size: -
cdr3_aa: CASTVTPGLGRDEQYF; cdr3_nt: TGTGCCAGCACCGTGACTCCGGGACTAGGACGTGACGAGCAGTACTTC; v_call: TRBV28; j_call: TRBJ2-7; d_call: TRBD2; cdr3_length: 16; clone_size: -
cdr3_aa: CASSSLGDFFTDTQYF; cdr3_nt: TGTGCCAGCAGCTCCCTTGGGGACTTCTTCACAGATACGCAGTATTTT; v_call: TRBV11-2; j_call: TRBJ2-3; d_call: -; cdr3_length: 16; clone_size: -
cdr3_aa: CASSLWTGVKEQYF; cdr3_nt: TGTGCCAGCAGTTTATGGACAGGGGTTAAAGAGCAGTACTTC; v_call: TRBV27; j_call: TRBJ2-7; d_call: TRBD1; cdr3_length: 14; clone_size: -
cdr3_aa: CASRATGSGGNTIYF; cdr3_nt: TGTGCCAGCAGAGCGACAGGGTCGGGAGGAAACACCATATATTTT; v_call: TRBV6-1; j_call: TRBJ1-3; d_call: TRBD1; cdr3_length: 15; clone_size: -
cdr3_aa: CASSPGQGGYGYTF; cdr3_nt: TGTGCCAGCAGCCCAGGACAGGGAGGCTATGGCTACACCTTC; v_call: TRBV5-5; j_call: TRBJ1-2; d_call: TRBD1; cdr3_length: 14; clone_size: -
cdr3_aa: CASSIGLAGGPDTGELFF; cdr3_nt: TGTGCCAGTAGTATCGGACTAGCGGGAGGGCCGGACACCGGGGAGCTGTTTTTT; v_call: TRBV19; j_call: TRBJ2-2; d_call: TRBD2; cdr3_length: 18; clone_size: -
cdr3_aa: CASSFVWDKDFDLDTQYF; cdr3_nt: TGTGCCAGCAGTTTTGTTTGGGACAAGGATTTCGACTTGGATACGCAGTATTTT; v_call: TRBV28; j_call: TRBJ2-3; d_call: -; cdr3_length: 18; clone_size: -
cdr3_aa: CASSQGLAGDTQYF; cdr3_nt: TGTGCCAGCAGCCAAGGACTAGCGGGAGATACGCAGTATTTT; v_call: TRBV4-2; j_call: TRBJ2-3; d_call: TRBD2; cdr3_length: 14; clone_size: -
cdr3_aa: CASSIEGDRDRGNGNTDTQYF; cdr3_nt: TGTGCCAGCAGCATCGAAGGGGACCGGGACAGGGGGAATGGTAACACAGATACGCAGTATTTT; v_call: TRBV21-1; j_call: TRBJ2-3; d_call: -; cdr3_length: 21; clone_size: -
cdr3_aa: CASSSSDIYNEQFF; cdr3_nt: TGTGCCAGCAGTTCTAGCGACATCTACAATGAGCAGTTCTTC; v_call: TRBV27; j_call: TRBJ2-1; d_call: -; cdr3_length: 14; clone_size: -
cdr3_aa: CATSRKGAYEQYF; cdr3_nt: TGTGCCACCAGCAGAAAAGGAGCCTACGAGCAGTACTTC; v_call: TRBV15; j_call: TRBJ2-7; d_call: -; cdr3_length: 13; clone_size: -
cdr3_aa: CASSLREKLFF; cdr3_nt: TGTGCCAGCAGTTTACGGGAAAAACTGTTTTTT; v_call: TRBV28; j_call: TRBJ1-4; d_call: -; cdr3_length: 11; clone_size: -
cdr3_aa: CASATGDANEKLFF; cdr3_nt: TGTGCTAGTGCCACAGGGGATGCTAATGAAAAACTGTTTTTT; v_call: TRBV12-5; j_call: TRBJ1-4; d_call: TRBD1; cdr3_length: 14; clone_size: -
cdr3_aa: CASRRGTSGPSRDEQYF; cdr3_nt: TGCGCCAGCAGGCGAGGGACTAGCGGACCTTCCCGGGACGAGCAGTACTTC; v_call: TRBV23-1; j_call: TRBJ2-7; d_call: TRBD2; cdr3_length: 17; clone_size: -
cdr3_aa: CASSPGQRDGYTF; cdr3_nt: TGTGCCAGCTCCCCGGGACAGCGGGATGGCTACACCTTC; v_call: TRBV6-1; j_call: TRBJ1-2; d_call: TRBD1; cdr3_length: 13; clone_size: -
cdr3_aa: CASRPSWSPETQYF; cdr3_nt: TGTGCCAGCAGACCCAGCTGGAGCCCCGAGACCCAGTACTTC; v_call: TRBV7-8; j_call: TRBJ2-5; d_call: -; cdr3_length: 14; clone_size: -
cdr3_aa: CASSLPGTNYGYTF; cdr3_nt: TGTGCCAGCAGCTTGCCCGGGACAAACTATGGCTACACCTTC; v_call: TRBV5-4; j_call: TRBJ1-2; d_call: -; cdr3_length: 14; clone_size: -
cdr3_aa: CARSPTDSAYNEQFF; cdr3_nt: TGTGCCCGCTCGCCGACAGATTCGGCCTACAATGAGCAGTTCTTC; v_call: TRBV2; j_call: TRBJ2-1; d_call: -; cdr3_length: 15; clone_size: -
cdr3_aa: CASSLKVGGTGGYTF; cdr3_nt: TGTGCCAGCAGTCTTAAAGTAGGGGGTACAGGGGGCTACACCTTC; v_call: TRBV2; j_call: TRBJ1-2; d_call: -; cdr3_length: 15; clone_size: -
cdr3_aa: CASSLRAATGELFF; cdr3_nt: TGCGCCAGCAGCCTCCGTGCGGCCACCGGGGAGCTGTTTTTT; v_call: TRBV4-1; j_call: TRBJ2-2; d_call: -; cdr3_length: 14; clone_size: -
cdr3_aa: CASSARTSGHSYNEQFF; cdr3_nt: TGCGCCAGCAGCGCCCGGACTAGCGGACACTCCTACAATGAGCAGTTCTTC; v_call: TRBV5-1; j_call: TRBJ2-1; d_call: TRBD2; cdr3_length: 17; clone_size: -
cdr3_aa: CASSWETSGKSEQYF; cdr3_nt: TGTGCCAGCAGCTGGGAAACTAGCGGGAAATCCGAGCAGTACTTC; v_call: TRBV11-1; j_call: TRBJ2-7; d_call: TRBD2; cdr3_length: 15; clone_size: -
cdr3_aa: CASKKPGANYGYTF; cdr3_nt: TGTGCCAGCAAGAAGCCCGGAGCTAACTATGGCTACACCTTC; v_call: TRBV28; j_call: TRBJ1-2; d_call: -; cdr3_length: 14; clone_size: -
cdr3_aa: CASSPTGGRTGELFF; cdr3_nt: TGTGCCAGCTCACCAACAGGGGGCCGAACCGGGGAGCTGTTTTTT; v_call: TRBV18; j_call: TRBJ2-2; d_call: TRBD1; cdr3_length: 15; clone_size: -
cdr3_aa: CAWSQNAEAFF; cdr3_nt: TGTGCCTGGAGTCAGAACGCTGAAGCTTTCTTT; v_call: TRBV30; j_call: TRBJ1-1; d_call: -; cdr3_length: 11; clone_size: -
cdr3_aa: CASSLVTSGRVYGHRLKSYEQYF; cdr3_nt: TGTGCCAGCAGTTTAGTTACTAGCGGGAGAGTTTACGGTCATCGGTTAAAATCCTACGAGCAGTACTTC; v_call: TRBV28; j_call: TRBJ2-7; d_call: TRBD2; cdr3_length: 23; clone_size: -
cdr3_aa: CASSLSLLAGVEQYF; cdr3_nt: TGTGCCAGCAGCCTTTCGTTACTAGCGGGAGTCGAGCAGTACTTC; v_call: TRBV4-2; j_call: TRBJ2-7; d_call: TRBD2; cdr3_length: 15; clone_size: -
cdr3_aa: CARGTGALANYGYTF; cdr3_nt: TGTGCCAGAGGGACAGGGGCATTAGCTAACTATGGCTACACCTTC; v_call: TRBV2; j_call: TRBJ1-2; d_call: TRBD1; cdr3_length: 15; clone_size: -
cdr3_aa: CASSYYDRSYGYTF; cdr3_nt: TGTGCCAGTAGTTACTACGACAGGAGCTATGGCTACACCTTC; v_call: TRBV19; j_call: TRBJ1-2; d_call: -; cdr3_length: 14; clone_size: once
cdr3_aa: CASSLLAGDIYEQYF; cdr3_nt: TGTGCCAGCAGCCTCTTAGCGGGAGATATCTACGAGCAGTACTTC; v_call: TRBV11-3; j_call: TRBJ2-7; d_call: TRBD2; cdr3_length: 15; clone_size: -